The 30 T cell receptor beta chains in this list originate from one sample, sequenced in a study of blood T cell repertoires in COVID-19. Some clones are missing from TCRdb's copy, which holds only in-frame ones; the method was immunoSEQ multiplex PCR. The table records just over 200,000 clones, over 60% of them present only once. Material: peripheral blood. These receptors were collected from an older woman with acute or convalescent COVID-19.

This clone was recorded a few times. V gene TRBV24-1 combines with J gene TRBJ2-1, with D perhaps TRBD1 (5 bases). The CDR3 consists of 15 residues. Germline CDR1 and CDR2: KGHDR and SFDVKD. Trimming removed 4 bases at V and 1 base at J, with 10 bases between. DNA for the CDR3: TGTGCCACCAGTGACAGACAGCTATCCTACAATGAGCAGTTCTTC. Protein product: CATSDRQLSYNEQFF.

This clone was observed a few times. The J gene is TRBJ1-1, the V gene TRBV19; D is possibly TRBD1 (6 bases). Germline CDR1 is LNHDA and CDR2 is SQIVND (reference sequence). The CDR3 runs to 13 residues. V shed 4 bases and J shed 7 bases, with 13 bases lying between them. Here the CDR3 DNA reads TGTGCCAGTAGTACCCACAGGGAGTATGAAGCTTTCTTT. It yields the protein CASSTHREYEAFF.

The CDR3 nucleotides read TGTGCCAGCAGTTTGGCGGACAGGCTCTACGAGCAGTACTTC. As protein: CASSLADRLYEQYF. The chain uses TRBV27 and TRBJ2-7, with TRBD1 matching 7 bases. Trimming cost V 3 bases and J 3 bases; bases outside gene matches: 5. Germline V gene sequence: CDR1 MNHEY, CDR2 SMNVEV (reference sequence). The CDR3 has 14 residues.

This sequence joins TRBV6-5 and TRBJ1-5; 11 nucleotides align to TRBD1. With V trimmed by 6 bases and J by 6 bases, 4 bases remained unmatched. Germline-derived CDR1 and CDR2 are MNHEY and SVGAGI. The CDR3 is 14 residues long. The CDR3 spells CASRGQGVTQPQHF. As DNA, the CDR3 is TGTGCCAGCAGGGGACAGGGGGTAACTCAGCCCCAGCATTTT.

This clone has just a few counts. The rearrangement links TRBV24-1 to TRBJ2-1; 8 positions match TRBD2. The V gene end was trimmed by 0 bases and the J gene end by 2 bases; junction bases not matched to a gene: 2. Germline-derived CDR1 and CDR2 are KGHDR and SFDVKD. The CDR3 runs 16 residues. For the CDR3, the DNA is TGTGCCACCAGTGATTTGTCGGGAGGGCCCTACAATGAGCAGTTCTTC. This sequence encodes CATSDLSGGPYNEQFF.

The genes are TRBV18 and TRBJ2-7, with D tentatively TRBD2 (5 bases). Deletions cut 1 base from V and 6 bases from J, with 16 bases between. CDR3 length: 15 residues. Germline V gene sequence: CDR1 KGHSH, CDR2 LQKENI. The CDR3 region is CASSPLDYSGSEQYF. The CDR3 DNA reads TGTGCCAGCTCACCACTCGACTATTCCGGCTCCGAGCAGTACTTC.

This chain joins TRBV5-5 and TRBJ2-3; 10 nucleotides line up with TRBD2. The CDR3 sequence is 15 residues long. The V segment lost 1 base and the J segment 2 bases; nucleotides outside the gene matches: 1. Germline CDR1 is SGHKS and CDR2 is YYEKEE (reference sequence). The CDR3 DNA sequence: TGTGCCAGCAGCTTGACTAGCGGGACCACAGATACGCAGTATTTT. This translates into CASSLTSGTTDTQYF.

The chain combines TRBV28 with TRBJ2-2, with 11 bases identical to TRBD2. V lost 11 bases, J lost 3 bases, and 5 bases stayed unmatched. The germline CDR1 and CDR2 sequences are MDHEN and SYDVKM. The CDR3 is 14 amino acids. DNA of the CDR3: TGTGCCGTCACTAGCGGGGGCGACACCGGGGAGCTGTTTTTT. Its translation: CAVTSGGDTGELFF.

This chain joins TRBV28 and TRBJ1-2; tentatively, D is TRBD1 (6 bases). Trimming shortened V by 5 bases and J by 1 base, and 14 bases separated the two germline ends. The CDR3 is 15 amino acids. Germline CDR1 MDHEN, CDR2 SYDVKM. The CDR3: CASSTAGANNYGYTF. CDR3 DNA sequence: TGTGCCAGCAGTACCGCAGGGGCCAATAACTATGGCTACACCTTC.

The V gene is TRBV29-1, the J gene TRBJ2-2; 7 bases are shared with TRBD2. Germline CDR1 and CDR2: SQVTM and ANQGSEA. This CDR3 spans 13 amino acids. The V gene end was trimmed by 7 bases and the J gene end by 4 bases; junction bases not matched to a gene: 6. CDR3 sequence reads: CSAGTGGTGELFF. CDR3 DNA: TGCAGCGCTGGGACGGGGGGCACCGGGGAGCTGTTTTTT.

In its sample, this clone was seen once. V is TRBV5-6 and J is TRBJ1-4; tentatively, D is TRBD1 (5 bases). Germline CDR1 reads SGHDT; CDR2 reads YYEEEE. CDR3 length: 15 residues. Trimming removed 4 bases at V and 8 bases at J, with 18 bases between. CDR3 sequence reads: CASSPAGGEREKLFF. CDR3 DNA: TGTGCCAGCAGCCCGGCGGGGGGAGAAAGAGAAAAACTGTTTTTT.

This chain connects TRBV28 to TRBJ2-3; 7 bases match TRBD2. The CDR3 runs to 13 residues. Germline CDR1 and CDR2: MDHEN and SYDVKM. The junction had 3 bases not matched to a gene; V was cut back by 3 bases and J by 6 bases. The CDR3 reads CASSFGGTDTQYF. DNA of the CDR3: TGTGCCAGCAGTTTCGGGGGGACCGATACGCAGTATTTT.

In its sample, this clone was seen a few times. The rearrangement links TRBV7-2 to TRBJ2-3; 7 bases match TRBD2. The CDR3 length is 17 residues. Germline V gene lookup returns CDR1 SGHTA and CDR2 FQGNSA. Germline trimming cut 2 bases from V and 0 bases from J; bases unmatched to any gene: 8. Here the CDR3 reads CASSLIGGGGSTDTQYF. The CDR3 DNA reads as TGTGCCAGCAGCTTAATAGGCGGCGGGGGTAGCACAGATACGCAGTATTTT.

The chain recombines TRBV28 with TRBJ1-5; 9 bases fit TRBD1. This CDR3 is built from 16 residues. Trimming took 6 bases from V and 12 from J; bases not matched to a gene: 18. Per germline, CDR1 MDHEN and CDR2 SYDVKM. The CDR3 DNA sequence: TGTGCCAGCAGCCCACTCGGGACAGGGCTCTCGTGGGACCAGCATTTT. Protein sequence: CASSPLGTGLSWDQHF.

This chain joins TRBV7-3 and TRBJ2-2; D unresolved. With 2 bases removed from V and 5 bases from J, the gap between germline ends came to 9 bases. The germline gives CDR1 SGHTA, CDR2 FQGTGA. The CDR3 has 14 residues. For the CDR3, the DNA is TGTGCCAGCAGCTTAGGCTCGGGTACCGGGGAGCTGTTTTTT. As protein: CASSLGSGTGELFF.

This chain uses TRBV5-4 with TRBJ2-1; no clear D gene. The CDR3 spans 15 residues. The ends were cut back, 0 bases at V and 3 bases at J, with 10 bases in the middle. Germline CDR1 SGHNT, CDR2 YYREEE (reference sequence). CDR3 nucleotide sequence: TGTGCCAGCAGCTTGGGTCAGGTCCTCTACAATGAGCAGTTCTTC. Amino acids: CASSLGQVLYNEQFF.

V is TRBV18 and J is TRBJ2-3; 8 nucleotides agree with TRBD2. The CDR3 runs 15 residues. V lost 5 bases and J lost 1; bases outside the gene matches: 5. Germline values: CDR1 KGHSH, CDR2 LQKENI. The CDR3 sequence is CASSTSGSGTDTQYF. In DNA, the CDR3 is TGTGCCAGCTCAACAAGCGGGAGTGGCACAGATACGCAGTATTTT.

The chain joins TRBV18 to TRBJ2-7; TRBD1 agrees at 9 bases. V was clipped by 5 bases and J by 3 bases; unmatched bases: 8. The CDR3 is made up of 15 amino acids. Germline V gene data show CDR1 as KGHSH and CDR2 as LQKENI. In nucleotides, the CDR3 is TGTGCCAGCTCAAAGGGACAGGGAGATCTCTACGAGCAGTACTTC. Translated: CASSKGQGDLYEQYF.

The J gene is TRBJ2-7, the V gene TRBV6-5, with D possibly TRBD1 on 6 matching bases. The CDR3 covers 13 residues. The germline gives CDR1 MNHEY, CDR2 SVGAGI. Trimming shortened V by 5 bases and J by 0 bases, and 8 bases separated the two germline ends. The CDR3 region is CASSQQGSYEQYF. DNA of the CDR3: TGTGCCAGCAGTCAACAGGGCTCCTACGAGCAGTACTTC.

The V and J genes are TRBV18 and TRBJ1-5; D gene unclear. V lost 6 bases and J 7 bases, leaving 13 bases between the germline ends. The CDR3 length is 13 residues. Germline lookup yields CDR1 KGHSH and CDR2 LQKENI. CDR3 DNA sequence: TGTGCCAGCTCGCTAGACCTGAGGCAGCCCCAGCATTTT. Protein sequence: CASSLDLRQPQHF.

V gene TRBV6-4 combines with J gene TRBJ1-1; D not certain. The CDR3 length is 11 residues. V was shortened by 1 base and J by 12 bases, with 9 bases between the two germline ends. CDR1 is MRHNA, CDR2 SNTAGT, per germline. This CDR3 reads CASSDFRVTFF. The CDR3 DNA is TGTGCCAGCAGTGACTTTCGCGTTACTTTCTTT.

V is TRBV9 and J is TRBJ2-7, with 9 bases identical to TRBD1. The V gene end was trimmed by 5 bases and the J gene end by 4 bases; junction bases not matched to a gene: 7. Germline CDR1 SGDLS, CDR2 YYNGEE. There are 14 residues in the CDR3. The CDR3 region is CASSRTGDWYEQYF. DNA of the CDR3: TGTGCCAGCAGTCGGACAGGGGACTGGTACGAGCAGTACTTC.

The chain combines TRBV28 with TRBJ2-7; 10 nucleotides align to TRBD2. CDR3 length equals 14 residues. Germline CDR1 and CDR2: MDHEN and SYDVKM. V lost 9 bases, J lost 3 bases, and 8 bases stayed unmatched. CDR3 DNA sequence: TGTGCCAGTCATGGGACTAGCGCGGTCTACGAGCAGTACTTC. Translating gives CASHGTSAVYEQYF.

The chain links TRBV20-1 to TRBJ2-1, with D tentatively TRBD1 (5 bases). Trimming pared 6 bases from V and 6 bases from J, leaving 9 bases between. Germline V gene sequence: CDR1 DFQATT, CDR2 SNEGSKA (reference sequence). This CDR3 region has 11 residues. CDR3 protein: CSARAFNEQFF. CDR3 DNA sequence: TGCAGTGCCAGGGCGTTCAATGAGCAGTTCTTC.

This chain links TRBV7-2 with TRBJ2-1, with 7 nucleotides matching TRBD2. The germline CDR1 and CDR2 sequences are SGHTA and FQGNSA. The ends lost 5 bases at V and 0 bases at J; junction bases unmatched: 7. The CDR3 is 16 residues long. CDR3 amino acids: CASSPSTSLSYNEQFF. Here the CDR3 DNA reads TGTGCCAGCAGCCCCTCGACTAGCCTCTCCTACAATGAGCAGTTCTTC.

Remarks on this clone: Additional DNA sequences in this sample encode the identical CDR3. The chain carries TRBV7-2 and TRBJ1-5; 7 bases are shared with TRBD1. The CDR3 totals 13 residues. Germline CDR1 is SGHTA and CDR2 is FQGNSA. After removal of 5 bases from V and 7 bases from J, the junction contained 5 bases not matched to a gene. The CDR3 region is CASSPQGGQPQHF. The CDR3 DNA reads TGTGCCAGCAGCCCCCAGGGGGGACAGCCCCAGCATTTT. Full variable domain (outside the CDR3, taken from reference TRBV7-2 and TRBJ1-5): GAGVSQSPSNKVTEKGKDVELRCDPISGHTALYWYRQSLGQGLEFLIYFQGNSAPDKSGLPSDRFSAERTGGSVSTLTIQRTQQEDSAVYLCASSPQGGQPQHFGDGTRLSIL.

The chain combines TRBV3-1 (or the pseudogene TRBV3-2) with TRBJ2-1; 13 nucleotides match TRBD2. Germline V gene sequence: CDR1 LGHDT, CDR2 YNNKEL (reference sequence). J lost 9 bases, V lost 3 bases, and 8 bases had no gene match. This CDR3 spans 16 amino acids. CDR3 bases: TGTGCCAGCAGCCATAGGACTAGCGGGAGTGGAGGTGAGCAGTTCTTC. Amino acids: CASSHRTSGSGGEQFF.

This chain uses TRBV19 with TRBJ2-2; 8 bases align to TRBD1. V shed 6 bases and J 6 bases; nucleotides not matched to a gene: 3. Germline CDR1 LNHDA, CDR2 SQIVND (reference sequence). CDR3 length: 13 amino acids. Written as DNA, the CDR3 is TGTGCCAGTAGGCAACAGGGGGCCGGGGAGCTGTTTTTT. It specifies CASRQQGAGELFF.

This clone came up a few times. The chain couples TRBV10-3 to TRBJ2-1; TRBD1 matches at 8 bases. Germline V gene data show CDR1 as ENHRY and CDR2 as SYGVKD. V gave up 6 bases and J gave up 10 bases; unmatched junction bases: 8. The CDR3 consists of 13 residues. The CDR3 nucleotides read TGTGCCATCAGGCGGACAGGGCCTGGAGAGCAGTTCTTC. As protein: CAIRRTGPGEQFF.

The chain recombines TRBV20-1 with TRBJ2-1; 12 nucleotides match TRBD2. This CDR3 is 16 amino acids long. V was pared by 3 bases and J by 5 bases, with 8 bases of the junction left unmatched. CDR1 DFQATT and CDR2 SNEGSKA come from the germline V gene (reference sequence). The CDR3 DNA follows: TGCAGTGCTAGTCAAATGGGACTAGCGGGCCACAATGAGCAGTTCTTC. This sequence encodes CSASQMGLAGHNEQFF.